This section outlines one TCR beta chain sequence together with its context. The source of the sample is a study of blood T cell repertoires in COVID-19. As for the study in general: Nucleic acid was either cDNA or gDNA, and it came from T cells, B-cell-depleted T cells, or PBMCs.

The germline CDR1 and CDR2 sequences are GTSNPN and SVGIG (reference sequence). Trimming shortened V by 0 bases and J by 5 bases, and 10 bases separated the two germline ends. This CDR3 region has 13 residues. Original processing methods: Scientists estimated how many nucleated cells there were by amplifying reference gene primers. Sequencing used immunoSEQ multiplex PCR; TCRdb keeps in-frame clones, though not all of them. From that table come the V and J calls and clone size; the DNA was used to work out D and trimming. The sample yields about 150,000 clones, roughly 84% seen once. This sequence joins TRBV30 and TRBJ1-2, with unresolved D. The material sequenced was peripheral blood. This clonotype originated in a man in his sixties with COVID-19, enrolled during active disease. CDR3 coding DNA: TGTGCCTGGAGTGTTGCAGGCCCTTATGGCTACACCTTC. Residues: CAWSVAGPYGYTF.